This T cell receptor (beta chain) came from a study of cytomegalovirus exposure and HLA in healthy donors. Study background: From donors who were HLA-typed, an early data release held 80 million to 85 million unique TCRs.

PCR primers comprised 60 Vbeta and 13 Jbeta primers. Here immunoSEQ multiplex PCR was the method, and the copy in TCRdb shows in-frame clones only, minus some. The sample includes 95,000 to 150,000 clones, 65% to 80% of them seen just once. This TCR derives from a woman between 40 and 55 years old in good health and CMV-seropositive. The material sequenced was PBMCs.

CDR3 in amino acids: CASSLLSGRVETQYF. The CDR3 coding sequence is TGTGCCAGCAGTTTACTCTCCGGGAGGGTGGAGACCCAGTACTTC. The chain has TRBV27 and TRBJ2-5, with 8 bases identical to TRBD2. The CDR3 length is 15 residues. V shed 2 bases and J 5 bases; nucleotides not matched to a gene: 7. Germline V gene lookup returns CDR1 MNHEY and CDR2 SMNVEV (reference sequence).